This TCR beta chain derives from a study of blood T cell repertoires in COVID-19. Here immunoSEQ multiplex PCR was the method, and the copy in TCRdb shows in-frame clones only, minus some. Found here are around 210,000 clones, approximately 80% of them singletons; the top ten hold about 0.91%. This clonotype was obtained from a man in his sixties with COVID-19, enrolled during active disease. The specimen was peripheral blood.

The CDR3 DNA is TGTGCCAGCAGTTTCGACAGGGGAGTGGCAGCTTTCTTT. Its protein is CASSFDRGVAAFF. The rearrangement joins TRBV5-4 to TRBJ1-1, with TRBD1 identical over 8 bases. The germline gives CDR1 SGHNT, CDR2 YYREEE (reference sequence). Trimming removed 5 bases from V and 10 bases from J; junction bases left unmatched: 10. The CDR3 has 13 amino acids.